These 28 T cell receptor beta chains were all obtained from the same sample, sequenced in a study of shared clonotypes between healthy human individuals. Naive-designated CD8 cells lacked CD45RO, were positively enriched for CCR7, and omitted terminally differentiated effector memory CD45RA+ cells. This table comes from immunoSEQ multiplex PCR, and its TCRdb copy is limited to in-frame clones, with some not included. Seen here are hundreds of thousands of clones, about 95% observed once, and the top ten hold approximately 0.1%. Specimen: naive CD8+ T cells sorted from blood. The source of these receptors is a woman in her twenties or thirties in good health.

The rearrangement joins TRBV29-1 to TRBJ2-1, with 9 nucleotides matching TRBD1. V lost 8 bases to trimming and J lost 7 bases; unmatched junction nucleotides: 6. Germline V gives CDR1 SQVTM, CDR2 ANQGSEA. CDR3 length: 12 amino acids. CDR3 in DNA: TGCAGCCCCCCCGACAGGGGGAATGAGCAGTTCTTC. The encoded protein is CSPPDRGNEQFF.

This clone occurred once. Different DNA sequences within this sample yield the same CDR3. The chain has TRBV27 and TRBJ2-2; no reliable D call. The CDR3 is made up of 13 amino acids. The germline gives CDR1 MNHEY, CDR2 SMNVEV (reference sequence). With 2 bases removed from V and 2 bases from J, the gap between germline ends came to 3 bases. The CDR3 DNA is TGTGCCAGCAGTTTACTTAACACCGGGGAGCTGTTTTTT. It translates to CASSLLNTGELFF.

This sequence joins TRBV6-5 and TRBJ2-7; 14 bases line up with TRBD2. CDR1 is MNHEY and CDR2 is SVGAGI in the germline V gene. This CDR3 region has 15 residues. With V trimmed by 2 bases and J by 6 bases, 3 bases remained unmatched. This chain's CDR3 is CASSYPGLAGAEQYF. As DNA, the CDR3 is TGTGCCAGCAGTTACCCGGGACTAGCGGGAGCCGAGCAGTACTTC.

This clone came up a few times. V gene TRBV5-6 combines with J gene TRBJ1-2; D remains ambiguous. The V end was cut by 0 bases, the J end by 4 bases, with 10 bases between. The germline CDR1 and CDR2 sequences are SGHDT and YYEEEE. The CDR3 runs to 14 residues. The CDR3 DNA is TGTGCCAGCAGCTTGGATAGCTCTATCTATGGCTACACCTTC. Translation: CASSLDSSIYGYTF.

About this clone itself: The junction does not match germline at one end; this may be a read error. The chain recombines TRBV9 with TRBJ2-3, with TRBD2 identical over 8 bases. The CDR3 sequence is 15 residues long. From germline, CDR1 is SGDLS and CDR2 YYNGEE. DNA of the CDR3: TGTGCCAGCACCGTATACGGGAGGGTTCAGGATACGCAGTATTTT. Translating gives CASTVYGRVQDTQYF. Based on the CDR3 plus reference TRBV9 and TRBJ2-3, the full variable domain is DSGVTQTPKHLITATGQRVTLRCSPRSGDLSVYWYQQSLDQGLQFLIQYYNGEERAKGNILERFSAQQFPDLHSELNLSSLELGDSALYFCASTVYGRVQDTQYFGPGTRLTVL.

This chain links TRBV27 with TRBJ2-7; the D gene is possibly TRBD2 (5 bases). The CDR3 contains 12 residues. Germline V gene lookup returns CDR1 MNHEY and CDR2 SMNVEV (reference sequence). V was clipped by 10 bases and J by 1 base, with 11 bases between them. The CDR3 DNA is TGTGCCACCTCGGGGTCTTCCTACGAGCAGTACTTC. It encodes CATSGSSYEQYF.

This rearrangement joins TRBV30 to TRBJ1-5; 9 nucleotides align to TRBD1. The CDR3 runs 14 residues. Trimming removed 2 bases from V and 4 bases from J; junction bases left unmatched: 3. Germline-derived CDR1 and CDR2 are GTSNPN and SVGIG (reference sequence). The CDR3 bases are TGTGCCTGGAGTACCGGACAGGGGAATCAGCCCCAGCATTTT. This encodes CAWSTGQGNQPQHF.

The chain couples TRBV6-1 to TRBJ2-3, with TRBD2 identical over 9 bases. CDR3 length equals 16 residues. V shed 2 bases and J 3 bases; nucleotides not matched to a gene: 6. Germline assignment: CDR1 MNHNS and CDR2 SASEGT. The DNA for the CDR3 is TGTGCCAGCAGTGAAAGTTTTAGCGGGAGTACAGATACGCAGTATTTT. This codes for CASSESFSGSTDTQYF.

This clone was recorded a few times. The rearrangement links TRBV25-1 to TRBJ1-1; D is possibly TRBD1 (5 bases). Trimming took off 5 bases at V and 3 bases at J, with 7 bases between the two ends. The CDR3 has 12 residues. Germline CDR1 and CDR2: MGHDK and SYGVNS. This CDR3 reads CASSLGDTEAFF. In DNA, the CDR3 is TGTGCCAGCAGTTTAGGGGACACTGAAGCTTTCTTT.

The chain carries TRBV25-1 and TRBJ2-7, with D perhaps TRBD2 (6 bases). Germline-derived CDR1 and CDR2 are MGHDK and SYGVNS. V was trimmed by 5 bases and J by 1 base, leaving 9 bases between them. The CDR3 runs to 13 residues. CDR3 nucleotide sequence: TGTGCCAGCAGTCCTAGCGCGTCCTACGAGCAGTACTTC. Amino acid sequence: CASSPSASYEQYF.

This chain links TRBV7-6 with TRBJ2-3; 8 bases map to TRBD2. There are 14 residues in the CDR3. The V gene end was trimmed by 3 bases and the J gene end by 5 bases; junction bases not matched to a gene: 4. Germline loops: CDR1 SGHVS, CDR2 FNYEAQ. The CDR3 DNA is TGTGCCAGCAGCTTGCGGGAGGTAGGAGATACGCAGTATTTT. This translates into CASSLREVGDTQYF.

The V gene is TRBV4-1, the J gene TRBJ2-1; D call uncertain. V was cut by 2 bases and J by 7 bases, with 15 bases left in between. There are 15 residues in the CDR3. Germline lookup yields CDR1 MGHRA and CDR2 YSYEKL. The CDR3 coding sequence is TGCGCCAGCAGCCAACTGCTAGTAACGAGGAATGAGCAGTTCTTC. As protein: CASSQLLVTRNEQFF.

The chain recombines TRBV6-5 with TRBJ1-4, with no clear D. Deletions cut 2 bases from V and 5 bases from J, with 12 bases between. Germline-derived CDR1 and CDR2 are MNHEY and SVGAGI. This CDR3 is 15 amino acids long. The CDR3 bases are TGTGCCAGCAGTTACGGCGTAGGGCTCAATGAAAAACTGTTTTTT. Its protein is CASSYGVGLNEKLFF.

V usage is TRBV28 and J usage is TRBJ2-7, with D uncertain. The V gene's germline CDR1 is MDHEN and CDR2 SYDVKM. The CDR3 extends over 14 amino acids. V lost 3 bases and J lost 5, with 14 bases in between. In nucleotides, the CDR3 is TGTGCCAGCAGTTTTTTAGGGATTCGGGACGAGCAGTACTTC. This sequence encodes CASSFLGIRDEQYF.

This clone came up a few times. Other DNA sequences in this specimen translate into the identical CDR3. The chain carries TRBV5-4 and TRBJ2-7; weak D call: TRBD2 (5 bases). The germline gives CDR1 SGHNT, CDR2 YYREEE (reference sequence). V was cut by 0 bases and J by 0 bases, with 7 bases left in between. The CDR3 is 14 residues long. CDR3 DNA sequence: TGTGCCAGCAGCTTGGCGGGGAGCTCCTACGAGCAGTACTTC. It codes for CASSLAGSSYEQYF.

Of note for this clone: Other DNA sequences of this sample code for an identical CDR3. The V and J genes are TRBV10-3 and TRBJ2-7; a possible D gene is TRBD2 (6 bases). Trimming removed 8 bases from V and 1 base from J, with 6 bases in between. Germline CDR1 ENHRY, CDR2 SYGVKD. The CDR3 has 11 residues. The CDR3 sequence is CAIGGSYEQYF. CDR3 nucleotides: TGTGCCATCGGGGGGTCCTACGAGCAGTACTTC.

V usage is TRBV6-5 and J usage is TRBJ2-4; a weak D match, TRBD1 (6 bases). The length of the CDR3 is 15 residues. Trimming left V 5 bases short and J 0 bases short, with 11 bases between. Looked up from germline, CDR1 is MNHEY and CDR2 is SVGAGI. The CDR3 region is CASSPRGIAKNIQYF. In DNA, the CDR3 is TGTGCCAGCAGTCCTAGGGGGATAGCCAAAAACATTCAGTACTTC.

The chain recombines TRBV7-6 with TRBJ2-4, with 7 positions matching TRBD2. The junction had 14 bases not matched to a gene; V was cut back by 6 bases and J by 9 bases. This CDR3 spans 15 amino acids. Per the germline V gene, CDR1 is SGHVS and CDR2 is FNYEAQ. The CDR3 nucleotides read TGTGCCAGCAGTCCCAACCCGGCGGGCGGGAGCATTCAGTACTTC. It is translated as CASSPNPAGGSIQYF.

The CDR3 DNA follows: TGTGCCAGCAGTTTGACAGGGGCACAAGAGACCCAGTACTTC. This codes for CASSLTGAQETQYF. This chain links TRBV28 with TRBJ2-5; TRBD1 aligns across 8 bases. This CDR3 is built from 14 residues. V gave up 3 bases and J gave up 2 bases; unmatched junction bases: 2. Germline V gene lookup returns CDR1 MDHEN and CDR2 SYDVKM.

This clone was recorded only once. CDR3 DNA sequence: TGTGCCAGCAGCGAAGGGACTAGCGGGCCGTACGAGCAGTACTTC. It encodes CASSEGTSGPYEQYF. The chain links TRBV27 to TRBJ2-7; TRBD2 matches at 12 bases. Germline values: CDR1 MNHEY, CDR2 SMNVEV (reference sequence). J gave up 4 bases and V 6 bases, and 7 bases lay outside the gene matches. The CDR3 is made up of 15 amino acids.

The chain recombines TRBV5-6 with TRBJ2-7; TRBD2 matches at 7 bases. V was pared by 0 bases and J by 3 bases, with 3 bases of the junction left unmatched. CDR3 length: 14 residues. In germline, CDR1 is SGHDT, CDR2 YYEEEE. DNA of the CDR3: TGTGCCAGCAGCTTGGGGGGGACTAACTACGAGCAGTACTTC. Protein sequence: CASSLGGTNYEQYF.

The chain has TRBV7-8 and TRBJ2-3, with TRBD2 identical over 8 bases. With V trimmed by 5 bases and J by 5 bases, 9 bases remained unmatched. The germline CDR1 and CDR2 sequences are SGHVS and FQNEAQ. The CDR3 has 15 amino acids. The CDR3 DNA is TGTGCCAGCAGCCTAGTAGCGGGATGGAGAGATACGCAGTATTTT. Translation gives CASSLVAGWRDTQYF.

J is TRBJ2-7 and V is TRBV19; either TRBD1 or TRBD2 may supply D (5 bases each). Germline values: CDR1 LNHDA, CDR2 SQIVND (reference sequence). CDR3 length: 17 residues. V lost 4 bases to trimming and J lost 6 bases, with 25 bases between them. The CDR3 DNA sequence: TGTGCCAGTAGTACTTCAGGGCACGGGCTAGCTCCGGGCGAGCAGTACTTC. This gives the protein CASSTSGHGLAPGEQYF.

The sample holds one count of this clone. The chain is built from TRBV27 and TRBJ2-2; D might be TRBD2 (6 bases). With 5 bases removed from V and 4 bases from J, the gap between germline ends came to 11 bases. The germline gives CDR1 MNHEY, CDR2 SMNVEV (reference sequence). The CDR3 is 14 amino acids. CDR3 protein: CASSAGTSTGELFF. In nucleotides, the CDR3 is TGTGCCAGCAGTGCCGGGACTTCCACCGGGGAGCTGTTTTTT.

The chain is built from TRBV7-9 and TRBJ2-3, with 11 bases identical to TRBD2. The CDR3 sequence is 16 residues long. V dropped 5 bases and J dropped 1; count of bases not matched to a gene: 5. CDR1 SEHNR and CDR2 FQNEAQ come from the germline V gene (reference sequence). For the CDR3, the DNA is TGTGCCAGCAGCCCGGGACTAGCGGAGCGCACAGATACGCAGTATTTT. It encodes CASSPGLAERTDTQYF.

The chain recombines TRBV4-1 with TRBJ2-5; maybe TRBD2 (6 bases). The J call could be wrong; TRBJ2-7 is a better fit for the DNA end. The CDR3 is 13 residues long. The germline CDR1 and CDR2 sequences are MGHRA and YSYEKL. This CDR3 reads CASPRRGVHEQYF. CDR3 coding DNA: TGCGCCAGCCCCCGGCGGGGTGTCCACGAGCAGTACTTC.

This clone showed up just a few times. The gene calls are TRBV5-4 and TRBJ2-1; D gene uncertain. Germline CDR1 reads SGHNT; CDR2 reads YYREEE (reference sequence). This CDR3 has 11 amino acids. V lost 4 bases to trimming and J lost 6 bases, with 5 bases between them. CDR3 coding DNA: TGTGCCAGCAGCCAGAGCAATGAGCAGTTCTTC. It is translated as CASSQSNEQFF.

J is TRBJ1-4 and V is TRBV15; D may be TRBD1 (5 bases). This CDR3 is 17 amino acids long. V lost 0 bases and J lost 6, with 17 bases in between. Germline V gives CDR1 LNHNV, CDR2 YYDKDF (reference sequence). The CDR3 coding sequence is TGTGCCACCAGCAGAGATAGGGGTGTGGGCTTGGATGAAAAACTGTTTTTT. It specifies CATSRDRGVGLDEKLFF.